The present T cell receptor beta chain was sequenced within a study of blood T cell repertoires in COVID-19. On the study more broadly: Sites in the United States, Italy and Spain provided acute and convalescent COVID-19 samples. T cells, B-cell-depleted T cells, or PBMCs provided the cDNA or gDNA that served as material.

V was shortened by 5 bases and J by 2 bases, with 12 bases between the two germline ends. Germline values: CDR1 SGHVS, CDR2 FQNEAQ. The CDR3 extends over 14 amino acids. Per the study methods: For nucleated cells, counts were estimated from reference gene primer amplification. TCRdb's table, derived via immunoSEQ multiplex PCR, lists solely in-frame clones and lacks some. V and J calls and clone size are those listed in that table; D and trimming were worked out from the DNA. The data show about 100,000 clones, with about 91% seen just once and 15% to 20% held by the top ten. The clonotype comes from a man between 50 and 59 years old with acute or convalescent COVID-19. This rearrangement joins TRBV7-8 to TRBJ1-2; perhaps TRBD1 as D (6 bases). The sequencing sample was made of peripheral blood. Here the CDR3 reads CASSQTTGNYGYTF. The CDR3 DNA reads as TGTGCCAGCAGCCAGACGACAGGAAACTATGGCTACACCTTC.